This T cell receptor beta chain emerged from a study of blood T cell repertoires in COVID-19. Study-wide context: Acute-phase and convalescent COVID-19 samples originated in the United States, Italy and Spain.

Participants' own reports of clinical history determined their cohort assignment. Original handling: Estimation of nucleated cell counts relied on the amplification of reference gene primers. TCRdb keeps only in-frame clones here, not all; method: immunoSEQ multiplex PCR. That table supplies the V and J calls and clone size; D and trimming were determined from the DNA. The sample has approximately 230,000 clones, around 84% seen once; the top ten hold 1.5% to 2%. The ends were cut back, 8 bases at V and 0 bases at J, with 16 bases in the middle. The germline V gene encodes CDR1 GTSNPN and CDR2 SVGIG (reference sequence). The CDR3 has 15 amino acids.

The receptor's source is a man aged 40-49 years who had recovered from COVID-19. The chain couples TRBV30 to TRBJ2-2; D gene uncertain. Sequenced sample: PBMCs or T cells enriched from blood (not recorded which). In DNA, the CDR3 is TGTGCCCGGATTAACTACCGATCGAACACCGGGGAGCTGTTTTTT. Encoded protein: CARINYRSNTGELFF.